The present T cell receptor (beta chain) was sequenced within a study of vaccination and CD4 T cells after COVID-19 (dated by TCRdb to about 2022). General notes on the study: In the convalescent cohort there were six males and four females, among whom were two Hispanic individuals, seven Caucasians, two Asians and one multiracial person. As controls, cultures received a CEFX viral epitope pool (the positive control), an HIV-1 Nef peptide pool (the negative control), or no peptide at all. Participants received two doses of either the Pfizer-BioNTech BNT162b2 vaccine (n=8) or the Moderna mRNA-1273 vaccine (n=2). The spike-specific CD4+ TCR repertoire was compared before and after mRNA vaccination in approximately ten COVID-19 convalescent patients and a few infection-naive healthy vaccine recipients. Overlapping spike peptide pools from SARS-CoV-2 and from the common cold coronaviruses HCoV-NL63, HCoV-OC43 and HCoV-229E were used as culture stimuli. Post-COVID blood samples were collected from convalescent patients a median of roughly 100 days after diagnosis, with a range of about 30 to 161 days. Memory CD4+ T cell crossreactivity between SARS-CoV-2 and common cold coronavirus spike proteins was assessed at the TCR clonotype level in an earlier paper using these donors. Post-vaccine blood samples were obtained a median of roughly 75 days after the second vaccine dose, with a range of about 12 to 241 days. General study outcomes and caveats: Of the vaccine-specific clones in convalescent patients, 304 of 307, or nearly all, reacted only to SARS-CoV-2 spike and did not cross-react with common cold coronaviruses. The median number of SARS-CoV-2-reactive clonotypes rose from around 20 after infection to some 37 after vaccination, but the change was not significant. Only a relatively small number of convalescent patients were included in the study, and early timepoints following natural infection were not analyzed. Among convalescent patients, a median approximately 88% of the SARS-CoV-2-reactive clones seen after vaccination appeared only after vaccination, which suggests priming specific to the vaccine.

A distance of 9 bases separates the germline ends of V and J, which lose 7 bases and 3 bases respectively. The CDR3 holds 12 amino acids from the cysteine to the phenylalanine. Only CDR3 DNA is held: 36 bases, read in frame from base 1. The sample's treatment or condition label is to be understood as: approximately 9-day PBMC culture with coronavirus spike peptide pools or control peptides (ViraFEST assay). CD4+ T cells from unexposed donors were collected before the COVID-19 pandemic (2011-2018). To expand antigen-specific T cells with peptide pools and then pick out the expanded clonotypes through TCR sequencing, the study relied on the ViraFEST assay. Each well held around 2 million PBMCs cultured in IMDM containing roughly 5% human AB serum and about 10 IU/ml IL-2, with about 9.4 ug/ml peptide pools added. Half of the culture medium was replaced with fresh IL-2-containing medium on days 3 and 7. CD4+ T cells were isolated after approximately ten days of culture through negative selection using the EasySep CD4+ T cell isolation kit. As cell numbers permitted, CD4+ T cells from unexposed donors were tested for reactivity to SARS-CoV-2 S and N and to four common cold coronavirus spike pools. Ficoll-Paque Plus gradient centrifugation was used to isolate PBMCs from whole blood, and the isolated PBMCs were then either used fresh or cryopreserved at -140C. Each culture condition was generally run in triplicate wells. The leukapheresis product used for the unexposed donors was purchased from a commercial source.

This clonotype was counted only a few times. There is no known antigen for this receptor. Base qualities were left out, and no much larger clone turns up one base away. Preparation of the library involved PCR. At the Johns Hopkins FTIC core, DNA from the cultured CD4+ T cells underwent TCR sequencing with the Oncomine TCR Beta short-read assay. The QIAamp micro DNA kit was used to extract genomic DNA from the cultured CD4+ T cells. Oncomine TCR Beta libraries made from cultured CD4+ T cells were pooled using unique dual indexes and sequenced on an Illumina iSeq 100. Concerning the study's data processing: Non-productive sequences were removed, and CDR3s not starting with C, not ending with F or W, or shorter than 7 amino acids were discarded. Antigen-specific clonotypes were identified using the MANAFEST web application through comparison of peptide-stimulated wells with reference and other culture wells. An FDR below 0.05, an odds ratio above 5, and a productive frequency above 0.1% in at least two of three replicate wells were required for clones to be considered positive. A clonotype was classed as cross-reactive if the clonotype showed significant expansion both in SARS-CoV-2 spike wells and in at least one common cold coronavirus spike condition. Similarity between CDR3 sequences was evaluated in R version 3.6.1 using Levenshtein distances (stringdist) and unrooted phylogenetic trees (ape). The raw public reads went through TCRdb reprocessing: fastp at Q25, MiXCR clone calling, in-frame beta chains kept. When rows share a CDR3 protein, they turn into one entry using the most common DNA and genes. The V and J calls were determined by TCRdb, not by the authors. This sample holds under 10,000 distinct CDR3 sequences; around 30% were observed only once. Jointly, the top ten make up approximately 12% of the sample.

The chain is assembled from TRBV12-3 or TRBV12-4 and TRBJ1-2; the D gene is not confidently resolved. The sample taken for sequencing was CD4+ T cells from blood, cultured in vitro. This receptor was taken from a human donor in good health. CDR3 protein: CASNTVDYGYTF. In nucleotide form, the sequence is TGTGCCAGCAATACGGTGGACTATGGCTACACCTTC.